One sample yielded the 7 T cell receptor beta chains listed below, sequenced in a study of blood T cell repertoires in COVID-19. Profiling relied on immunoSEQ multiplex PCR, and the TCRdb table lists in-frame clones only, not all of them. Of roughly 280,000 clones in the sample, 75% to 90% were seen once. Material for sequencing was peripheral blood. The receptors stem from a young man with active or convalescent COVID-19.

This chain links TRBV7-2 with TRBJ2-5, with TRBD2 matching 11 bases. This CDR3 contains 15 residues. V dropped 1 base and J dropped 5; count of bases not matched to a gene: 3. Germline-derived CDR1 and CDR2 are SGHTA and FQGNSA. The CDR3 nucleotides are TGTGCCAGCAGCTTAGGTAGCGGGGGGGCTGAGACCCAGTACTTC. This codes for CASSLGSGGAETQYF.

The CDR3: CASSVYGNAYNEQFF. In DNA, the CDR3 is TGTGCCAGCAGCGTCTACGGGAACGCCTACAATGAGCAGTTCTTC. This rearrangement joins TRBV9 to TRBJ2-1; TRBD2 might be the D (5 bases). Trimming removed 2 bases from V and 2 bases from J, with 11 bases in between. The CDR3 is made up of 15 amino acids. The V gene's germline CDR1 is SGDLS and CDR2 YYNGEE.

The chain employs TRBV2 and TRBJ2-7; 7 bases map to TRBD1. Germline CDR1 reads SNHLY; CDR2 reads FYNNEI. The CDR3 runs 15 residues. Trimming at V came to 10 bases and at J to 4 bases, leaving 16 bases not matched to a gene. The CDR3 DNA reads as TGTGCCACCCTGCGACAGGGAGAGGGAGCGTACGAGCAGTACTTC. Translated: CATLRQGEGAYEQYF.

The V gene is TRBV9, the J gene TRBJ1-2, with D perhaps TRBD1 (5 bases). The CDR3 contains 15 residues. The V and J ends lost 4 bases and 0 bases respectively, with 13 bases between them. Germline V gene data show CDR1 as SGDLS and CDR2 as YYNGEE. The CDR3 sequence: CASSKVDSPNYGYTF. CDR3 nucleotide sequence: TGTGCCAGCAGCAAAGTTGACAGTCCTAACTATGGCTACACCTTC.

The chain recombines TRBV19 with TRBJ2-6; 7 bases fit TRBD1. V lost 6 bases to trimming and J lost 4 bases; unmatched junction nucleotides: 6. The germline CDR1 and CDR2 sequences are LNHDA and SQIVND (reference sequence). The CDR3 runs 15 residues. The CDR3 protein is CASSETGSGANVLTF. CDR3 DNA: TGTGCCAGTAGCGAGACAGGGTCCGGGGCCAACGTCCTGACTTTC.

This clone was seen a few times. The rearrangement uses TRBV12-3 or TRBV12-4 and TRBJ1-2; D gene ambiguous. The CDR3 sequence is 13 residues long. Trimming took 2 bases from V and 8 from J, leaving 12 bases between them. This CDR3 is CASSLSAADGYTF. The CDR3 DNA reads as TGTGCCAGCAGTTTATCGGCAGCGGACGGCTACACCTTC.

CDR3 amino acids: CASSAGGGAAYNEQFF. CDR3 DNA sequence: TGTGCCAGCAGCGCGGGCGGGGGGGCGGCCTACAATGAGCAGTTCTTC. This rearrangement joins TRBV9 to TRBJ2-1, with 9 bases lining up with TRBD2. The CDR3 contains 16 residues. V was pared by 3 bases and J by 2 bases, with 6 bases of the junction left unmatched. From germline, CDR1 is SGDLS and CDR2 YYNGEE.